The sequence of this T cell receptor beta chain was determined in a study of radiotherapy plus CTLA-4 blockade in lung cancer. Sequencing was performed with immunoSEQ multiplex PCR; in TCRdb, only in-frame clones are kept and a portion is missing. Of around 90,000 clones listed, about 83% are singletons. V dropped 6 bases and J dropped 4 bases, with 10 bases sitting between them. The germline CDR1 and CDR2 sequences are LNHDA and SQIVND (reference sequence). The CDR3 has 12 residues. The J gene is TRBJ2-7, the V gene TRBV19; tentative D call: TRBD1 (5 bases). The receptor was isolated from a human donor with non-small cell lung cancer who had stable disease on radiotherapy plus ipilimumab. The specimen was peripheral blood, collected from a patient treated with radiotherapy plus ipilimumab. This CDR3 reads CASRAGPYEQYF. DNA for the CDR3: TGTGCCAGTAGGGCAGGGCCATACGAGCAGTACTTC.